This TCR beta chain was sequenced for a study of T cell clones after liver transplantation. This CDR3 region has 14 residues. The V end lost 3 bases, the J end lost 3 bases, and 11 bases lay between the germline ends. Germline lookup yields CDR1 KGHSH and CDR2 LQKENI. This clone was detected only a few times. Profiling relied on immunoSEQ multiplex PCR, and the TCRdb table lists in-frame clones only, not all of them. Of roughly 70,000 clones in the sample, 75% to 90% were seen once. V gene TRBV18 combines with J gene TRBJ2-5; no reliable D call. The sequencing used CD4+ T cells from blood, collected before liver transplant. The origin of this receptor is a human donor who received a liver transplant. The CDR3 sequence: CASSPKTVEETQYF. In DNA form, the CDR3 reads TGTGCCAGCTCACCGAAGACGGTGGAAGAGACCCAGTACTTC. The full variable domain, rest sourced from reference TRBV18 and TRBJ2-5, is NAGVMQNPRHLVRRRGQEARLRCSPMKGHSHVYWYRQLPEEGLKFMVYLQKENIIDESGMPKERFSAEFPKEGPSILRIQQVVRGDSAAYFCASSPKTVEETQYFGPGTRLLVL.